This T cell receptor (beta chain) was documented in a study of cytomegalovirus exposure and HLA in healthy donors. Turning to this clone: Its specificity is unknown.

V dropped 3 bases and J dropped 3 bases, with 17 bases sitting between them. Germline V gene data show CDR1 as MNHNS and CDR2 as SASEGT. The CDR3 spans 16 residues. Profiling relied on immunoSEQ multiplex PCR, and the TCRdb table lists in-frame clones only, not all of them. The sample includes roughly 59,000 clones, 95% seen only once; the top ten take more than 6.5%. Study findings and constraints: The TCR clusters that emerged in the first cohort tended, a later analysis found, to co-occur in the roughly 130 validation repertoires. There were around 160 TCR beta chains listed as cytomegalovirus-associated.

Source material: PBMCs. The clonotype comes from a woman younger than 35 in good health and CMV-seropositive. This chain connects TRBV6-1 to TRBJ1-2; D is unresolved. The CDR3 DNA reads as TGTGCCAGCAGTGAGATTCAGGTTTTGACGTACTATGGCTACACCTTC. Its protein is CASSEIQVLTYYGYTF.